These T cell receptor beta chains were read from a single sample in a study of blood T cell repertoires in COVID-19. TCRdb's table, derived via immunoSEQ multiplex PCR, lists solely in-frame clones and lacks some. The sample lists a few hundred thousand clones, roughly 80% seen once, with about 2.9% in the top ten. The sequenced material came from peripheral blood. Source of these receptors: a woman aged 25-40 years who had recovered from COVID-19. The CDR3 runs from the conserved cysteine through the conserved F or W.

CDR3: CASSSRTSGFQETQYF
J: TRBJ2-5
V: TRBV7-6

CDR3: CASRVIGQNTEAFF
J: TRBJ1-1
V: TRBV19

CDR3: CASSTRRGDRAYNEQFF
J: TRBJ2-1
V: TRBV5-4

CDR3: CASSLGPLAKNIQYF
J: TRBJ2-4
V: TRBV5-5

CDR3: CASSYLSKGQGNTIYF
J: TRBJ1-3
V: TRBV6-5

CDR3: CASSLAGTSEETQYF
J: TRBJ2-5
V: TRBV5-1

CDR3: CASASGRAYEQYF
J: TRBJ2-7
V: TRBV27

CDR3: CASSEAAGDNEQFF
J: TRBJ2-1
V: TRBV6-1

CDR3: CAISEVLAGGLGEQFF
J: TRBJ2-1
V: TRBV10-3

CDR3: CASRAGQGFPEAFF
J: TRBJ1-1
V: TRBV27

CDR3: CASIRGLASYEQYF
J: TRBJ2-7
V: TRBV6-5

CDR3: CASSPTLTANYGYTF
J: TRBJ1-2
V: TRBV5-1

CDR3: CASSQDPVAGGVENIQYF
J: TRBJ2-4
V: TRBV4-2

CDR3: CASSERGRPLETQYF
J: TRBJ2-5
V: TRBV19

CDR3: CASSDRGLSYEQYF
J: TRBJ2-7
V: TRBV6-1

CDR3: CASSPSEASYNEQFF
J: TRBJ2-1
V: TRBV19

CDR3: CASSYSSIKESPLHF
J: TRBJ1-6
V: TRBV6-6